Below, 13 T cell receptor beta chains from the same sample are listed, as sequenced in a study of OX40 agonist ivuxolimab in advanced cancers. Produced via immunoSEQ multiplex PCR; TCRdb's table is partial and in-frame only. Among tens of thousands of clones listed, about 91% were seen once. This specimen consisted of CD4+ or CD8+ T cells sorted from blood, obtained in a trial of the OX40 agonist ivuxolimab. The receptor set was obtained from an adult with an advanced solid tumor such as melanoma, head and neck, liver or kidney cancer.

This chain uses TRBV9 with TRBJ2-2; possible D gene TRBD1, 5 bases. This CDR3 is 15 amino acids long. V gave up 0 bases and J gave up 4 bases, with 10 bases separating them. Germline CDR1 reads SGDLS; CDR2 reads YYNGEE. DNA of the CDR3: TGTGCCAGCAGCGTAGGAGGACAAAGCACCGGGGAGCTGTTTTTT. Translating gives CASSVGGQSTGELFF.

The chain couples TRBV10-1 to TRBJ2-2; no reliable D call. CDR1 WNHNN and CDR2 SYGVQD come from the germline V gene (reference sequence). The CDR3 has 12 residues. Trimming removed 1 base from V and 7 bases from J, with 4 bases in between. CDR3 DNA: TGCGCCAGCAGTGAGTACGGCGGGGAGCTGTTTTTT. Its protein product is CASSEYGGELFF.

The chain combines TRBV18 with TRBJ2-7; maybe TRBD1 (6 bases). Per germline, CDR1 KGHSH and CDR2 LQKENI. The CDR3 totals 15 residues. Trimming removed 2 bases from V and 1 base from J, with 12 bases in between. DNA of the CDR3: TGTGCCAGCTCACCAAGTCGGACAGAGTCCTACGAGCAGTACTTC. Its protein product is CASSPSRTESYEQYF.

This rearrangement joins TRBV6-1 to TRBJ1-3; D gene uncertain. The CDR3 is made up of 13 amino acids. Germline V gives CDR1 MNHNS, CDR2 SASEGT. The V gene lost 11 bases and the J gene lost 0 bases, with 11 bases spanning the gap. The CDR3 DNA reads TGTGCCTCGGGCCGCAACTCTGGAAACACCATATATTTT. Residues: CASGRNSGNTIYF.

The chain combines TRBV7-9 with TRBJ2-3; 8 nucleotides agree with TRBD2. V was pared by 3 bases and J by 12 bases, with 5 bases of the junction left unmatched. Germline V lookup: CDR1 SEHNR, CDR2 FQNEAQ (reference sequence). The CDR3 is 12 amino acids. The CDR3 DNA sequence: TGTGCCAGCAGCTTGGTGGGACTAGGCCAGTATTTT. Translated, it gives CASSLVGLGQYF.

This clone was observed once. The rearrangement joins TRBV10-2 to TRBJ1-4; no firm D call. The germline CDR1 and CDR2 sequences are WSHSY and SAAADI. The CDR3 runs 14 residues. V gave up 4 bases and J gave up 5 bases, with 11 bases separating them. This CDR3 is CASSARGENEKLFF. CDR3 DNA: TGCGCCAGCAGTGCCAGAGGAGAGAATGAAAAACTGTTTTTT.

The CDR3 sequence: CASSPLQGSDSPLHF. Here the CDR3 DNA reads TGTGCCAGCAGTCCATTACAGGGTTCGGATTCACCCCTCCACTTT. V gene TRBV6-5 combines with J gene TRBJ1-6, with D tentatively TRBD1 (6 bases). Germline CDR1 reads MNHEY; CDR2 reads SVGAGI. The CDR3 runs 15 residues. With 5 bases removed from V and 8 bases from J, the gap between germline ends came to 16 bases.

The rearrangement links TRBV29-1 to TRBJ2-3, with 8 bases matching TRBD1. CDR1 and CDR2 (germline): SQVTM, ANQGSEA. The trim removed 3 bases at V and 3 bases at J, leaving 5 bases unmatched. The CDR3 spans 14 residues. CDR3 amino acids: CSVEGQEGTDTQYF. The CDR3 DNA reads TGCAGCGTTGAGGGACAGGAGGGGACAGATACGCAGTATTTT.

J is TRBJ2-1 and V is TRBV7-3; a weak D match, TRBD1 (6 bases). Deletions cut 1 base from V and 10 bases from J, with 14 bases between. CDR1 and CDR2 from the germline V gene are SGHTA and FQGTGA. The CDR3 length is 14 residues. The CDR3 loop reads CASSLNPSGTEQFF. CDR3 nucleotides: TGTGCCAGCAGCTTAAACCCCTCCGGGACAGAGCAGTTCTTC.

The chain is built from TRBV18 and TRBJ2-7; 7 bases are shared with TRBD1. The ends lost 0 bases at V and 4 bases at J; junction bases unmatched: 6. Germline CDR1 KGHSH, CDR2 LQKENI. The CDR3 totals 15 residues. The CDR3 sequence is CASSPPVGQQYEQYF. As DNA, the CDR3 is TGTGCCAGCTCACCACCTGTGGGACAGCAATACGAGCAGTACTTC.

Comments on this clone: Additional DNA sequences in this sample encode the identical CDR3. CDR3 nucleotides: TGTGCCAGCAGTTACTCGAGGGGAGGAGATCAGCCCCAGCATTTT. This translates into CASSYSRGGDQPQHF. The rearrangement links TRBV6-6 to TRBJ1-5; tentatively, D is TRBD1 (5 bases). The CDR3 loop spans 15 amino acids. CDR1 and CDR2 (germline): MNHNY, SVGAGI (reference sequence). Trimming took 0 bases from V and 5 from J, leaving 11 bases between them.

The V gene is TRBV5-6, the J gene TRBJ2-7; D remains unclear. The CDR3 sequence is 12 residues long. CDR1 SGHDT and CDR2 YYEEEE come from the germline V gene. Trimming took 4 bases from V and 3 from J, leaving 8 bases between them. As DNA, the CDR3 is TGTGCCAGCAGCCAGGACCACTACGAGCAGTACTTC. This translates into CASSQDHYEQYF. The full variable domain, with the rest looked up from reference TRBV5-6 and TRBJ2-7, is DAGVTQSPTHLIKTRGQQVTLRCSPKSGHDTVSWYQQALGQGPQFIFQYYEEEERQRGNFPDRFSGHQFPNYSSELNVNALLLGDSALYLCASSQDHYEQYFGPGTRLTVT.

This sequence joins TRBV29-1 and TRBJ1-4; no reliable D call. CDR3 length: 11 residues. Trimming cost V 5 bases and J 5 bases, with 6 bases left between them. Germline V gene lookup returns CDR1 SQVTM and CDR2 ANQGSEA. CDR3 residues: CSVKQNEKLFF. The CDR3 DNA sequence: TGCAGCGTTAAACAGAATGAAAAACTGTTTTTT.